Many counts were recorded for the clone carrying this T cell receptor (beta chain). The record originates from a study of T cells in Graves' hyperthyroidism and ophthalmopathy. Study background: Once the initial diagnosis was made, peripheral blood was obtained before any treatment.

Amplification of TCR beta CDR3 regions used RNA as the template. TCR CDR3 regions were first amplified by RT-PCR with HTBI primers. TCRdb redid the calling of the multiplex PCR reads with MiXCR, one entry per CDR3 protein. Counted here are fewer than 250,000 distinct CDR3 sequences, roughly a quarter occurring once; the ten biggest clones make up roughly 35%. This CDR3 comprises 14 residues. Germline values: CDR1 LGHNA, CDR2 YNFKEQ. Trimming shortened V by 0 bases and J by 7 bases, and 12 bases separated the two germline ends. Clinical symptoms, serum thyroxine and TRAb, thyroid ultrasound and orbital computed tomography together formed the diagnostic basis.

The sequenced sample was blood. The sequence derives from a woman aged 40-49 years with Graves' ophthalmopathy. The chain uses TRBV4-2 and TRBJ2-5; D is possibly TRBD2 (5 bases). This chain's CDR3 is CASSQDRGLGTQYF. CDR3 DNA sequence: TGTGCCAGCAGCCAAGATCGAGGGCTCGGGACCCAGTACTTC.